This TCR beta chain was documented in a study of blood T cell repertoires in COVID-19. On the study more broadly: Two negative PCRs, clearance, or symptom resolution were required of recovered Cohort 3 donors. Collection of acute and convalescent COVID-19 samples took place in the United States, Italy and Spain.

The V gene end was trimmed by 5 bases and the J gene end by 8 bases; junction bases not matched to a gene: 6. Germline-derived CDR1 and CDR2 are SGHVS and FQNEAQ. This CDR3 comprises 13 residues. Measured with immunoSEQ multiplex PCR; TCRdb has only the in-frame clones, and not every one. The sample yields around 360,000 clones, about 90% seen once. The rearrangement uses TRBV7-8 and TRBJ1-2; 9 bases map to TRBD1. Material: PBMCs or T cells enriched from blood (not recorded which). The clonotype comes from a man aged 35-49 years in a cohort exposed to, infected with or recovered from COVID-19 (not recorded which). Written as DNA, the CDR3 is TGTGCCAGCAGCACGGACAGGGGAGGAGGCTACACCTTC. Translated, it gives CASSTDRGGGYTF.